Included here is one TCR beta chain sequence, with context. Sequencing used immunoSEQ multiplex PCR; TCRdb keeps in-frame clones, though not all of them. The sample contains around 93,000 clones, 80% to 90% of which appear only once. This record comes from a study of blood T cell repertoires in COVID-19. Trimming stripped 1 base from V and 8 bases from J, with 11 bases between. The CDR3 length is 13 residues. CDR1 is SEHNR and CDR2 is FQNEAQ in the germline V gene (reference sequence). Sequencing input: peripheral blood. The rearrangement links TRBV7-9 to TRBJ1-2; D might be TRBD1 (5 bases). This sequence originates from a man older than 75 with acute or convalescent COVID-19. CDR3 DNA sequence: TGTGCCAGCAGCTTAGTCAGGGAGGGCGGCTACACCTTC. Protein product: CASSLVREGGYTF.